This is a list of T cell receptor beta chains from one sample in a study of neurological immune-mediated disorders. Using its own MiXCR run on the 5' RACE reads, TCRdb lists one record per CDR3 protein. The sample has around 50,000 distinct CDR3 sequences; roughly 25% are singletons. Sequenced input: PBMCs. These receptor sequences come from a woman between 65 and 79 years old in good health. Both conserved end residues are part of each CDR3. The D gene is left open where the match is weak. Clone size appears in some rows only: once, few, many, or a class for an expanded clone.

CDR3aa | CDR3nt | d_gene | abundance | j_gene | v_gene
CASSTNRGETQYF | TGTGCCAGCAGCACCAACAGGGGAGAGACCCAGTACTTC | TRBD1 | many | TRBJ2-5 | TRBV7-2
CSARTVRSGEKLFF | TGCAGTGCTCGCACAGTACGGTCGGGGGAAAAACTGTTTTTT | - | many | TRBJ1-4 | TRBV20-1
CASSEHGIWGEQYF | TGTGCCAGCAGTGAACACGGGATCTGGGGCGAGCAGTACTTC | - | - | TRBJ2-7 | TRBV2
CASSLWGARNEQFF | TGTGCCAGCAGCTTGTGGGGGGCCCGGAATGAGCAGTTCTTC | - | - | TRBJ2-1 | TRBV5-5
CSARAARPNTEAFF | TGCAGTGCTAGAGCGGCCAGACCAAACACTGAAGCTTTCTTT | - | - | TRBJ1-1 | TRBV20-1
CSARDRASGSVETQYF | TGCAGTGCTAGAGATAGGGCTAGCGGGAGTGTTGAGACCCAGTACTTC | TRBD2 | many | TRBJ2-5 | TRBV20-1
CANSQDYLAADTQYF | TGTGCCAACAGCCAAGATTATCTAGCCGCGGATACGCAGTATTTT | - | - | TRBJ2-3 | TRBV14
CASSLLRGEYTEAFF | TGCGCCAGCAGCTTGCTACGGGGAGAATACACTGAAGCTTTCTTT | - | many | TRBJ1-1 | TRBV5-1
CASSTGLGTYEQYF | TGTGCCAGCAGTACCGGGTTAGGGACCTACGAGCAGTACTTC | - | many | TRBJ2-7 | TRBV6-2/TRBV6-3
CASSQGVGGTDTQYF | TGTGCCAGCAGCCAGGGCGTGGGGGGCACAGATACGCAGTATTTT | - | - | TRBJ2-3 | TRBV7-7
CASSLMTSGLEQFF | TGCGCCAGCAGCTTGATGACTAGTGGCCTTGAGCAGTTCTTC | - | many | TRBJ2-1 | TRBV5-1
CASAAGIDGYTF | TGCGCCAGCGCGGCAGGGATCGATGGCTACACCTTC | - | - | TRBJ1-2 | TRBV5-1
CASSQGLVSYNEQFF | TGTGCCAGCAGCCAGGGACTAGTCTCCTACAATGAGCAGTTCTTC | TRBD2 | many | TRBJ2-1 | TRBV5-6
CASSLGSTGQETQYF | TGTGCCAGCAGCTTAGGTTCCACGGGACAAGAGACCCAGTACTTC | - | - | TRBJ2-5 | TRBV13
CAILGGGTDTQYF | TGTGCCATCCTCGGGGGGGGCACAGATACGCAGTATTTT | TRBD2 | - | TRBJ2-3 | TRBV10-3
CASRWKDTSDEKLFF | TGTGCCAGTAGATGGAAGGACACATCAGATGAAAAACTGTTTTTT | - | - | TRBJ1-4 | TRBV19
CASSAGTVNYEQYF | TGTGCCAGCAGCGCCGGGACGGTGAACTACGAGCAGTACTTC | - | many | TRBJ2-7 | TRBV7-2
CASSPGQGDPYGYTF | TGTGCCAGCAGCCCCGGACAGGGGGACCCCTATGGCTACACCTTC | TRBD1 | - | TRBJ1-2 | TRBV7-2
CASSGLAGGPLNEQFF | TGTGCCAGCAGTGGTCTAGCGGGAGGGCCGCTCAATGAGCAGTTCTTC | TRBD2 | few | TRBJ2-1 | TRBV2
CASSPGTGGARMNTEAFF | TGTGCCAGCAGCCCGGGGACAGGGGGCGCCCGGATGAACACTGAAGCTTTCTTT | TRBD1 | many | TRBJ1-1 | TRBV9
CASSAWTGAAGNTIYF | TGTGCCAGCAGCGCCTGGACAGGGGCCGCGGGAAACACCATATATTTT | TRBD1 | many | TRBJ1-3 | TRBV9
CASSPQGVGSPLHF | TGTGCCAGCAGCCCTCAGGGAGTCGGTTCACCCCTCCACTTT | - | - | TRBJ1-6 | TRBV7-9
CASSQGLAGELPYEQYF | TGTGCCAGCAGCCAAGGACTAGCGGGAGAGCTACCCTACGAGCAGTACTTC | TRBD2 | many | TRBJ2-7 | TRBV3-1
CASSPAGGATDTQYF | TGTGCCAGCAGCCCCGCGGGAGGGGCCACAGATACGCAGTATTTT | TRBD2 | many | TRBJ2-3 | TRBV12-3/TRBV12-4
CASSVGGRGFVSGANVLTF | TGTGCCAGCAGCGTAGGCGGCAGGGGGTTTGTATCTGGGGCCAACGTCCTGACTTTC | TRBD1 | - | TRBJ2-6 | TRBV9
CATSTSVGTGELFF | TGTGCCACATCTACTAGCGTGGGCACCGGGGAGCTGTTTTTT | TRBD2 | many | TRBJ2-2 | TRBV24-1
CSARRPTNDYEQYF | TGCAGTGCTAGGAGGCCCACAAACGACTACGAGCAGTACTTC | - | many | TRBJ2-7 | TRBV20-1
CASSPRRRGMTEAFF | TGTGCCAGCTCACCGCGCCGCAGGGGTATGACTGAAGCTTTCTTT | - | few | TRBJ1-1 | TRBV18
CASSLVIGQVLTNSGANVLTF | TGCGCCAGCAGCTTGGTTATAGGTCAGGTGCTGACCAACTCTGGGGCCAACGTCCTGACTTTC | - | many | TRBJ2-6 | TRBV5-1
CATSRGGAQGWVEAFF | TGTGCCACCAGCAGAGGTGGGGCCCAGGGTTGGGTTGAAGCTTTCTTT | - | many | TRBJ1-1 | TRBV15
CASSRTGDSYEQYF | TGCGCCAGCAGCCGTACAGGGGATTCCTACGAGCAGTACTTC | TRBD1 | - | TRBJ2-7 | TRBV5-1
CSVLPSGFSYEQYF | TGCAGCGTTCTCCCTAGCGGCTTCTCCTACGAGCAGTACTTC | TRBD2 | many | TRBJ2-7 | TRBV29-1
CASSLALGAGGKTQYF | TGTGCCAGCAGTTTAGCGTTGGGGGCAGGGGGGAAGACCCAGTACTTC | - | many | TRBJ2-5 | TRBV12-3/TRBV12-4
CASSLGGVEAFF | TGCGCCAGCAGCTTGGGAGGGGTTGAAGCTTTCTTT | - | many | TRBJ1-1 | TRBV5-1
CAISESSGGGYNSPLHF | TGTGCCATCAGTGAGTCGTCAGGGGGCGGTTATAATTCACCCCTCCACTTT | TRBD1 | many | TRBJ1-6 | TRBV10-3
CASSLAGDRGWETQYF | TGCGCCAGCAGCTTGGCCGGGGACAGGGGCTGGGAGACCCAGTACTTC | TRBD1 | many | TRBJ2-5 | TRBV5-1
CASSGQTTGELFF | TGCGCCAGCAGCGGACAGACCACCGGGGAGCTGTTTTTT | - | many | TRBJ2-2 | TRBV5-1
CSAGDTFYNEQFF | TGCAGTGCCGGGGACACCTTCTACAATGAGCAGTTCTTC | - | many | TRBJ2-1 | TRBV20-1
CSARDLDSPNTEAFF | TGCAGTGCTAGAGATTTGGACAGCCCGAACACTGAAGCTTTCTTT | - | few | TRBJ1-1 | TRBV20-1
CPPGMSSTVAFF | TGTCCCCCGGGAATGAGCAGCACTGTAGCTTTCTTT | - | - | TRBJ1-1 | TRBV29-1
CACRTSTDTQYF | TGTGCCTGCAGAACTAGCACAGATACGCAGTATTTT | - | many | TRBJ2-3 | TRBV7-2
CSVVTGFGETQYF | TGCAGCGTTGTGACGGGGTTCGGGGAGACCCAGTACTTC | - | many | TRBJ2-5 | TRBV29-1
CASSLGMFGYTEAFF | TGTGCCAGCAGCTTAGGGATGTTTGGGTACACTGAAGCTTTCTTT | - | many | TRBJ1-1 | TRBV7-2